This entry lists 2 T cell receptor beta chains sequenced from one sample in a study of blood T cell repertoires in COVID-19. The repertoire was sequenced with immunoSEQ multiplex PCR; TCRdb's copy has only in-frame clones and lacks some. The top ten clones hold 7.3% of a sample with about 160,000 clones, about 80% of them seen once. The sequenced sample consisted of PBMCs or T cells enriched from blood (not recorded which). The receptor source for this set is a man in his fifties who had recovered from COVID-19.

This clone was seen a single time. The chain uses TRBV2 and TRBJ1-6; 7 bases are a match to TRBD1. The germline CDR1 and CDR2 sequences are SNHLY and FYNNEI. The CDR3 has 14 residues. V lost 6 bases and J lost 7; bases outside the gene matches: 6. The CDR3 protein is CASRVQGQNSPLHF. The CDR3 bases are TGTGCCAGCAGGGTACAGGGGCAGAATTCACCCCTCCACTTT.

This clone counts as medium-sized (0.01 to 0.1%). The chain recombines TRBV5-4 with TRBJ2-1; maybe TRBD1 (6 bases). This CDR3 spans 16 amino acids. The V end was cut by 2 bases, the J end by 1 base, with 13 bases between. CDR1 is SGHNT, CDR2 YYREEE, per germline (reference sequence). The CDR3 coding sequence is TGTGCCAGCAGCTTCAAAGGGGGTGAGTCCTACAATGAGCAGTTCTTC. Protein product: CASSFKGGESYNEQFF. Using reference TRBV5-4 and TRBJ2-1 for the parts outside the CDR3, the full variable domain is ETGVTQSPTHLIKTRGQQVTLRCSSQSGHNTVSWYQQALGQGPQFIFQYYREEENGRGNFPPRFSGLQFPNYSSELNVNALELDDSALYLCASSFKGGESYNEQFFGPGTRLTVL.